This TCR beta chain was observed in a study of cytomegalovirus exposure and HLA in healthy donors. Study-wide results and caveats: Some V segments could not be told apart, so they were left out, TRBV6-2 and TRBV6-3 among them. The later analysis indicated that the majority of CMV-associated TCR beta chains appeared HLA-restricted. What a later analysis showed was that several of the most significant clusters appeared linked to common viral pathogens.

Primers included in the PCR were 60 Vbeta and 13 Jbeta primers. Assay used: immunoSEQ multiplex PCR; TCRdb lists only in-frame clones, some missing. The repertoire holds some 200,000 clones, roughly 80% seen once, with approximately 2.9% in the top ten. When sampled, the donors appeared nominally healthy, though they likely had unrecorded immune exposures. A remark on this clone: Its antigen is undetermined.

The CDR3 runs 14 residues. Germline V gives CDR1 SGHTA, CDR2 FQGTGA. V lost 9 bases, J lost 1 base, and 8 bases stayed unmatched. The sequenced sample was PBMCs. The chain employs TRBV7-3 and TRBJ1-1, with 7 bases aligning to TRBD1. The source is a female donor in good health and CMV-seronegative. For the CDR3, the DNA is TGTGCCAGGATAGACAGGGACAAGAACACTGAAGCTTTCTTT. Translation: CARIDRDKNTEAFF.